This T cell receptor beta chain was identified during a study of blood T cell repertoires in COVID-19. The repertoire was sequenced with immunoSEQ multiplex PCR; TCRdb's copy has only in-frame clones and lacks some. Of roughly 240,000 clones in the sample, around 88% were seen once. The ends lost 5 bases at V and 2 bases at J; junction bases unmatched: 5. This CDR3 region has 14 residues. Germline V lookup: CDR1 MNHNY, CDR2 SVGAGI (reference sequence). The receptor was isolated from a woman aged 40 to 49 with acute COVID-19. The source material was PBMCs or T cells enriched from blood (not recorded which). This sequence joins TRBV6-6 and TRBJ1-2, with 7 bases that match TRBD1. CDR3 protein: CASSAGQLNYGYTF. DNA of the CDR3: TGTGCCAGCAGTGCGGGACAGCTAAACTATGGCTACACCTTC.